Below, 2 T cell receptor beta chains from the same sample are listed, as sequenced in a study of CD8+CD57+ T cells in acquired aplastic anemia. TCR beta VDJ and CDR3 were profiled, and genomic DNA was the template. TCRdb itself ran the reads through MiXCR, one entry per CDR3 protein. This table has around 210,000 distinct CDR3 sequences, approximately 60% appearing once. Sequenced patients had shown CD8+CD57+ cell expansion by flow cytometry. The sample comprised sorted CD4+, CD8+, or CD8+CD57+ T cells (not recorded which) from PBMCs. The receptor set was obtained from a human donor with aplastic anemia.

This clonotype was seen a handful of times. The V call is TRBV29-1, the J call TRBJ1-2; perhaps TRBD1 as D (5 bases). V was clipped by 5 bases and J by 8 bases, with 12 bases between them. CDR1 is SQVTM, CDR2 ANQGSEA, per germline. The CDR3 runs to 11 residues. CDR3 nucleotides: TGCAGCGTTCCAGGGAATGGAGGCTACACCTTC. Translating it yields CSVPGNGGYTF.

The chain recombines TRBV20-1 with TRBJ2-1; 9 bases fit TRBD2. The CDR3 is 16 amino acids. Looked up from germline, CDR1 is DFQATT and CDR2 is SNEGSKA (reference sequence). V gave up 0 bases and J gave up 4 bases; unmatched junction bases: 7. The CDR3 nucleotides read TGCAGTGCTAGAGATCGGTCGCTAGCGGGGTACAATGAGCAGTTCTTC. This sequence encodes CSARDRSLAGYNEQFF.